At least ten counts were recorded for the clone carrying this TCR beta chain. Germline V CDR1 and CDR2: SQVTM, ANQGSEA. The CDR3 extends over 12 amino acids. Trimming pared 7 bases from V and 2 bases from J, leaving 11 bases between. Each CDR3 protein gets one entry after TCRdb re-called the 5' RACE reads with MiXCR. This repertoire shows fewer than 90,000 distinct CDR3 sequences, approximately 10% found once; its top ten account for around 1.8%. The data derive from a study of neurological immune-mediated disorders. The receptor comes from a man in his forties or fifties in good health. Material: PBMCs. The chain is built from TRBV29-1 and TRBJ1-1; TRBD1 might be the D (6 bases). The CDR3 sequence is CSGRDTNTEAFF. CDR3 sequence (DNA): TGCAGCGGCCGGGACACCAACACTGAAGCTTTCTTT.